Following are 32 T cell receptor beta chains from one sample sequenced in a study of T cell clonotyping in hematopoietic cell transplantation. The time point is: recipient sample about 28 days before transplant, after cytoreduction. Sequencing used immunoSEQ multiplex PCR; TCRdb keeps in-frame clones, though not all of them. There are about 41,000 clones in the sample; 85% occur only once, and less than 3% lies in the top ten. Sequenced here: peripheral blood mononuclear cells, sampled before stem cell transplant. The receptors stem from a man aged 55 to 69 with acute myeloid leukemia. Some clones in this sample may be carry-over from other donors' samples.

The chain has TRBV9 and TRBJ2-7; tentative D call: TRBD1 (5 bases). V shed 5 bases and J shed 0 bases, with 15 bases lying between them. Germline V gene sequence: CDR1 SGDLS, CDR2 YYNGEE. The CDR3 covers 15 residues. Here the CDR3 DNA reads TGTGCCAGCAGACAGGCCGGTCCCCTCTCCTACGAGCAGTACTTC. Its translation: CASRQAGPLSYEQYF.

The chain employs TRBV2 and TRBJ2-6; D gene uncertain. Looked up from germline, CDR1 is SNHLY and CDR2 is FYNNEI. The CDR3 has 13 residues. The V and J ends lost 2 bases and 4 bases respectively, with 3 bases between them. The CDR3 region is CASSEPGANVLTF. In DNA form, the CDR3 reads TGTGCCAGCAGTGAACCCGGGGCCAACGTCCTGACTTTC.

The gene calls are TRBV10-3 and TRBJ1-1, with D unclear. This CDR3 is 11 amino acids long. Trimming shortened V by 2 bases and J by 9 bases, and 7 bases separated the two germline ends. The germline V gene encodes CDR1 ENHRY and CDR2 SYGVKD. CDR3 protein: CAISETWKAFF. CDR3 coding DNA: TGTGCCATCAGTGAGACCTGGAAAGCTTTCTTT.

V usage is TRBV5-1 and J usage is TRBJ1-2, with 10 positions matching TRBD1. This CDR3 region has 15 residues. Germline CDR1 and CDR2: SGHRS and YFSETQ. With 4 bases clipped from V and 0 bases from J, the junction kept 3 bases outside the gene matches. The CDR3 loop reads CASSRGQGANYGYTF. The CDR3 coding sequence is TGCGCCAGCAGCAGAGGACAGGGGGCTAACTATGGCTACACCTTC.

This chain links TRBV15 with TRBJ2-5, with D perhaps TRBD2 (6 bases). The CDR3 is 13 amino acids. Trimming stripped 5 bases from V and 0 bases from J, with 7 bases between. Looked up from germline, CDR1 is LNHNV and CDR2 is YYDKDF (reference sequence). The CDR3 sequence is CATSGGDQETQYF. CDR3 bases: TGTGCCACCAGCGGAGGGGACCAAGAGACCCAGTACTTC.

The table lists this clone with a count of one. The chain uses TRBV6-4 and TRBJ2-2, with 13 bases that match TRBD2. Germline values: CDR1 MRHNA, CDR2 SNTAGT. CDR3 size: 16 residues. Germline trimming cut 5 bases from V and 4 bases from J; bases unmatched to any gene: 4. The CDR3 region is CASSQLAGGSTGELFF. CDR3 DNA: TGTGCCAGCAGTCAACTAGCGGGGGGGAGCACCGGGGAGCTGTTTTTT.

This chain links TRBV14 with TRBJ2-5, with 7 bases that match TRBD2. The J segment lost 5 bases and the V segment lost 5 bases, leaving 11 bases of the junction unmatched. The germline CDR1 and CDR2 sequences are SGHDN and FVKESK. CDR3 size: 15 residues. CDR3 coding DNA: TGTGCCAGCAGCAGAGTAGCGGGCCGCCGGGAGACCCAGTACTTC. Its translation: CASSRVAGRRETQYF.

V is TRBV7-2 and J is TRBJ2-5, with D perhaps matching TRBD2 (7 bases). The CDR3 has 15 residues. The V end lost 2 bases, the J end lost 1 base, and 11 bases lay between the germline ends. CDR1 SGHTA and CDR2 FQGNSA come from the germline V gene. The CDR3 sequence: CASSLQGGGQETQYF. CDR3 bases: TGTGCCAGCAGCTTACAGGGAGGGGGCCAAGAGACCCAGTACTTC.

The chain uses TRBV9 and TRBJ2-5; D is undetermined. The CDR3 runs to 13 residues. The germline gives CDR1 SGDLS, CDR2 YYNGEE. Trimming cost V 3 bases and J 4 bases, with 10 bases left between them. The CDR3 DNA sequence: TGTGCCAGCAGCGCCATACCCCCAGAGACCCAGTACTTC. Its protein product is CASSAIPPETQYF.

This chain joins TRBV28 and TRBJ2-5, with D unresolved. CDR3 length: 13 residues. V shed 6 bases and J shed 7 bases, with 15 bases lying between them. Germline CDR1 is MDHEN and CDR2 is SYDVKM. The CDR3 is CASSSPARRTQYF. The CDR3 DNA is TGTGCCAGCAGCTCACCAGCCCGGCGGACCCAGTACTTC.

This clone has only one observation. The rearrangement joins TRBV7-2 to TRBJ1-2, with TRBD1 as a possible D gene (5 bases). From germline, CDR1 is SGHTA and CDR2 FQGNSA. V lost 1 base and J 10 bases, leaving 13 bases between the germline ends. The CDR3 has 13 amino acids. The CDR3: CASSLGRGSHYTF. As DNA, the CDR3 is TGTGCCAGCAGCTTAGGGCGGGGCAGCCACTACACCTTC.

The chain is built from TRBV18 and TRBJ1-2; 11 nucleotides align to TRBD1. The CDR3 length is 16 residues. V lost 3 bases to trimming and J lost 6 bases; unmatched junction nucleotides: 9. Germline CDR1 KGHSH, CDR2 LQKENI. The CDR3 here is CASSPSGQGGSNGYTF. The CDR3, as DNA: TGTGCCAGCTCACCGTCGGGACAGGGGGGTTCGAATGGCTACACCTTC.

A few counts support this clone. This rearrangement joins TRBV6-1 to TRBJ2-1; D remains unclear. Germline CDR1 reads MNHNS; CDR2 reads SASEGT. CDR3 length: 11 residues. V lost 2 bases to trimming and J lost 9 bases, with 5 bases between them. This CDR3 reads CASSELSEQFF. CDR3 coding DNA: TGTGCCAGCAGTGAACTGAGTGAGCAGTTCTTC.

This clone was counted a single time. This chain uses TRBV4-2 with TRBJ2-4; D is ambiguous. V was cut by 1 base and J by 8 bases, with 12 bases left in between. The germline CDR1 and CDR2 sequences are LGHNA and YNFKEQ. The CDR3 has 14 amino acids. The CDR3: CASSQGSVSDIQYF. The CDR3 DNA reads TGTGCCAGCAGCCAAGGGAGCGTTTCGGACATTCAGTACTTC.

This chain uses TRBV28 with TRBJ2-7; TRBD2 is a possible D gene (5 bases). V was trimmed by 4 bases and J by 6 bases, leaving 13 bases between them. The germline gives CDR1 MDHEN, CDR2 SYDVKM. The CDR3 consists of 13 residues. CDR3 DNA: TGTGCCAGCAGTTGGGGTTGGGAGAGCGAGCAGTACTTC. Its translation is CASSWGWESEQYF. The full variable domain, in which reference TRBV28 and TRBJ2-7 provide the parts outside the CDR3, is DVKVTQSSRYLVKRTGEKVFLECVQDMDHENMFWYRQDPGLGLRLIYFSYDVKMKEKGDIPEGYSVSREKKERFSLILESASTNQTSMYLCASSWGWESEQYFGPGTRLTVT.

The chain couples TRBV29-1 to TRBJ2-7; 10 positions match TRBD2. V lost 6 bases and J lost 2; bases outside the gene matches: 10. Germline V gene sequence: CDR1 SQVTM, CDR2 ANQGSEA. The CDR3 covers 15 residues. As DNA, the CDR3 is TGCAGCGTATATAAACTAGCGGGGATAACCTACGAGCAGTACTTC. Protein sequence: CSVYKLAGITYEQYF.

The chain recombines TRBV25-1 with TRBJ2-1; 11 bases are shared with TRBD2. CDR3 length equals 16 residues. The trim removed 8 bases at V and 2 bases at J, leaving 8 bases unmatched. The germline V gene encodes CDR1 MGHDK and CDR2 SYGVNS. CDR3 sequence (DNA): TGTGCCAGCGAAACTAGCGGGGGCGGGACCTACAATGAGCAGTTCTTC. This encodes CASETSGGGTYNEQFF. The whole variable domain, filled in from reference TRBV25-1 and TRBJ2-1, reads EADIYQTPRYLVIGTGKKITLECSQTMGHDKMYWYQQDPGMELHLIHYSYGVNSTEKGDLSSESTVSRIRTEHFPLTLESARPSHTSQYLCASETSGGGTYNEQFFGPGTRLTVL.

The V gene is TRBV28, the J gene TRBJ2-5; no clear D gene. V was cut by 3 bases and J by 7 bases, with 12 bases left in between. Germline CDR1 reads MDHEN; CDR2 reads SYDVKM. The CDR3 runs 13 residues. The CDR3 nucleotides read TGTGCCAGCAGTTTTCCGTGGGAAGGGACCCAGTACTTC. It yields the protein CASSFPWEGTQYF.

The V and J genes are TRBV5-1 and TRBJ1-2; 8 bases are a match to TRBD1. V lost 2 bases and J lost 3; bases outside the gene matches: 3. Per the germline V gene, CDR1 is SGHRS and CDR2 is YFSETQ. CDR3 length equals 14 residues. CDR3 bases: TGCGCCAGCAGCTTTACAGGGGGGGACTATGGCTACACCTTC. This gives the protein CASSFTGGDYGYTF.

The chain employs TRBV25-1 and TRBJ2-3; D tentatively fits TRBD1 or TRBD2 (5 bases each). The CDR3 runs to 14 residues. Per germline, CDR1 MGHDK and CDR2 SYGVNS. Trimming took 4 bases from V and 0 from J, leaving 8 bases between them. Written as DNA, the CDR3 is TGTGCCAGCAGTGCCTGGGACAGCACAGATACGCAGTATTTT. Its translation is CASSAWDSTDTQYF. The full variable domain, completed using reference TRBV25-1 and TRBJ2-3, is EADIYQTPRYLVIGTGKKITLECSQTMGHDKMYWYQQDPGMELHLIHYSYGVNSTEKGDLSSESTVSRIRTEHFPLTLESARPSHTSQYLCASSAWDSTDTQYFGPGTRLTVL.

J is TRBJ1-3 and V is TRBV4-1, with TRBD1 as a possible D gene (5 bases). Trimming left V 3 bases short and J 0 bases short, with 9 bases between. Germline V CDR1 and CDR2: MGHRA, YSYEKL. CDR3 length equals 15 residues. CDR3 residues: CASSQGGSSGNTIYF. The CDR3 DNA sequence: TGCGCCAGCAGCCAGGGGGGGAGCTCTGGAAACACCATATATTTT.

The J gene is TRBJ2-7, the V gene TRBV7-9, with D perhaps matching TRBD1 (5 bases). CDR3 size: 15 residues. V lost 1 base to trimming and J lost 0 bases, with 10 bases between them. Germline lookup yields CDR1 SEHNR and CDR2 FQNEAQ (reference sequence). CDR3 in amino acids: CASSLVPGHSYEQYF. The CDR3 DNA is TGTGCCAGCAGCTTAGTACCAGGGCACTCCTACGAGCAGTACTTC.

The V call is TRBV4-3, the J call TRBJ2-3, with D possibly being TRBD2 (6 bases). V gave up 0 bases and J gave up 4 bases, with 14 bases separating them. Germline CDR1 reads LGHNA; CDR2 reads YSLEER. The CDR3 is 16 residues long. The CDR3 DNA is TGCGCCAGCAGCCAAGAGGCACGCCCGGGGGCAGATACGCAGTATTTT. Its translation: CASSQEARPGADTQYF.

V and J are TRBV19 and TRBJ2-6; 11 bases line up with TRBD1. CDR3 length: 17 residues. Per germline, CDR1 LNHDA and CDR2 SQIVND (reference sequence). V lost 6 bases, J lost 0 bases, and 4 bases stayed unmatched. CDR3 protein: CASRRTGGASGANVLTF. The CDR3 DNA reads as TGTGCCAGTAGAAGGACAGGGGGCGCCTCTGGGGCCAACGTCCTGACTTTC.

This sequence joins TRBV7-9 and TRBJ1-2, with a possible D match to TRBD1 (5 bases). The CDR3 has 13 amino acids. Germline CDR1 is SEHNR and CDR2 is FQNEAQ (reference sequence). The V and J ends lost 1 base and 8 bases respectively, with 11 bases between them. In DNA, the CDR3 is TGTGCCAGCAGCTTAGTGGGGGAGGGCGGCTACACCTTC. Amino acid sequence: CASSLVGEGGYTF.

This clone was observed once. This sequence joins TRBV7-2 and TRBJ1-4, with a weak D call TRBD1 (6 bases). The ends were cut back, 1 base at V and 8 bases at J, with 14 bases in the middle. The CDR3 covers 15 residues. The V gene's germline CDR1 is SGHTA and CDR2 FQGNSA. CDR3 in amino acids: CASSLGSGGVEKLFF. As DNA, the CDR3 is TGTGCCAGCAGCTTAGGGAGCGGGGGCGTCGAAAAACTGTTTTTT.

The chain has TRBV2 and TRBJ2-2; 8 positions match TRBD1. Trimming at V came to 5 bases and at J to 3 bases, leaving 5 bases not matched to a gene. This CDR3 contains 15 residues. The germline CDR1 and CDR2 sequences are SNHLY and FYNNEI. This chain's CDR3 is CASSRDRGDTGELFF. In DNA, the CDR3 is TGTGCCAGCAGTCGCGACAGGGGTGACACCGGGGAGCTGTTTTTT.

This clone appeared a few times. The chain couples TRBV5-8 to TRBJ2-2; the match to TRBD1 covers 7 bases. Germline assignment: CDR1 SGHTS and CDR2 YDEGEE. The CDR3 runs 15 residues. V shed 5 bases, J shed 2 bases, and the junction held 6 bases outside the gene matches. This CDR3 is CASRRQGVNTGELFF. CDR3 DNA: TGTGCCAGCAGGAGGCAGGGGGTAAACACCGGGGAGCTGTTTTTT.

V usage is TRBV7-2 and J usage is TRBJ2-5; TRBD2 matches 11 bases. CDR1 and CDR2 (germline): SGHTA, FQGNSA. The CDR3 is 13 residues long. V trimming: 10 bases; J trimming: 5 bases; junction bases outside the gene matches: 6. The CDR3, as DNA: TGTGCCACTCCGACTAGCGGGGCTGAGACCCAGTACTTC. As protein: CATPTSGAETQYF.

The chain couples TRBV6-6 to TRBJ1-5, with D unclear. V was pared by 7 bases and J by 0 bases, with 10 bases between. This CDR3 has 14 amino acids. Germline CDR1 and CDR2: MNHNY and SVGAGI (reference sequence). CDR3 nucleotide sequence: TGTGCCAGCATAACCTCCTATAGCAATCAGCCCCAGCATTTT. It translates to CASITSYSNQPQHF.

The chain carries TRBV5-1 and TRBJ1-3, with a tentative D call TRBD1 (5 bases). The CDR3 length is 14 residues. V lost 4 bases and J lost 4, with 12 bases in between. Germline V CDR1 and CDR2: SGHRS, YFSETQ. The DNA of the CDR3 is TGCGCCAGCAGCCTCCCGGGGGTCGGAAACACCATATATTTT. It specifies CASSLPGVGNTIYF.

This clone turned up a few times. This chain uses TRBV6-1 with TRBJ2-7; tentatively, D is TRBD1 (5 bases). Trimming removed 3 bases at V and 0 bases at J, with 6 bases between. In germline, CDR1 is MNHNS, CDR2 SASEGT. The CDR3 loop spans 13 amino acids. This CDR3 is CASSETVSYEQYF. Here the CDR3 DNA reads TGTGCCAGCAGTGAGACAGTCTCCTACGAGCAGTACTTC.